Presented here are 16 T cell receptor beta chains from one specimen sequenced in a study of control samples from healthy donors and cancer patients. Profiled with immunoSEQ multiplex PCR; TCRdb holds only in-frame clones, not every one. The sample records 100,000 to 150,000 clones, around 93% being singletons. The material sequenced was blood. The receptors originated from a woman between 50 and 59 years old in good health.

The chain carries TRBV6-6 and TRBJ1-2; D may be TRBD1 (5 bases). V gave up 0 bases and J gave up 1 base, with 9 bases separating them. This CDR3 has 15 amino acids. Per germline, CDR1 MNHNY and CDR2 SVGAGI (reference sequence). This CDR3 is CASSYSTTDNYGYTF. In DNA form, the CDR3 reads TGTGCCAGCAGTTACTCTACGACAGATAACTATGGCTACACCTTC.

The gene calls are TRBV18 and TRBJ1-2, with 7 bases fitting TRBD1. This CDR3 has 14 amino acids. Germline V gene sequence: CDR1 KGHSH, CDR2 LQKENI. Trimming cost V 2 bases and J 4 bases; bases outside gene matches: 4. CDR3 in DNA: TGTGCCAGCTCACCATCCACAGGGGTCTATGGCTACACCTTC. Residues: CASSPSTGVYGYTF.

This chain connects TRBV19 to TRBJ1-1; no clear D. The germline V gene has CDR1 LNHDA and CDR2 SQIVND (reference sequence). This CDR3 has 13 amino acids. Trimming stripped 3 bases from V and 7 bases from J, with 12 bases between. CDR3 bases: TGTGCCAGTAGTATGTCGGGGTTTATTGAAGCTTTCTTT. Translation: CASSMSGFIEAFF.

V is TRBV13 and J is TRBJ1-1, with D maybe TRBD1 (5 bases). Trimming cost V 5 bases and J 0 bases, with 7 bases left between them. Looked up from germline, CDR1 is PRHDT and CDR2 is FYEKMQ (reference sequence). CDR3 length: 13 amino acids. In nucleotides, the CDR3 is TGTGCCAGCAGCCCAGGGCTGAACACTGAAGCTTTCTTT. Its protein is CASSPGLNTEAFF.

V gene TRBV4-2 combines with J gene TRBJ2-4; TRBD2 is a possible D gene (5 bases). From germline, CDR1 is LGHNA and CDR2 YNFKEQ. The CDR3 is 15 amino acids. The V and J ends lost 1 base and 8 bases respectively, with 15 bases between them. This chain's CDR3 is CASSQGAARGDIQYF. The CDR3 DNA reads TGTGCCAGCAGCCAAGGGGCTGCTCGGGGTGACATTCAGTACTTC.

Note on this clone: Other DNA sequences in the same sample also yield this CDR3. The chain couples TRBV29-1 to TRBJ2-1; 10 positions match TRBD2. The CDR3 has 13 residues. After removal of 7 bases from V and 1 base from J, the junction contained 1 base not matched to a gene. Germline loops: CDR1 SQVTM, CDR2 ANQGSEA. For the CDR3, the DNA is TGCAGCGGTAGCGGGGGGTCCTACAATGAGCAGTTCTTC. It encodes CSGSGGSYNEQFF.

V and J are TRBV7-6 and TRBJ2-7; 12 positions match TRBD2. Germline assignment: CDR1 SGHVS and CDR2 FNYEAQ. The trim removed 1 base at V and 2 bases at J, leaving 6 bases unmatched. CDR3 length: 17 amino acids. The CDR3 DNA reads TGTGCCAGCAGCTTAGGGACTAGCGGGGTTTCTACCTACGAGCAGTACTTC. This translates into CASSLGTSGVSTYEQYF. Based on the CDR3 plus reference TRBV7-6 and TRBJ2-7, the full variable domain is GAGVSQSPRYKVTKRGQDVALRCDPISGHVSLYWYRQALGQGPEFLTYFNYEAQQDKSGLPNDRFSAERPEGSISTLTIQRTEQRDSAMYRCASSLGTSGVSTYEQYFGPGTRLTVT.

The chain has TRBV18 and TRBJ1-2; D gene ambiguous. CDR1 is KGHSH and CDR2 is LQKENI in the germline V gene. V was shortened by 2 bases and J by 3 bases, with 7 bases between the two germline ends. The CDR3 is 13 amino acids. CDR3 in DNA: TGTGCCAGCTCACCAGAGTGGGACTATGGCTACACCTTC. Encoded protein: CASSPEWDYGYTF.

This chain connects TRBV6-1 to TRBJ2-1; 8 nucleotides match TRBD1. The CDR3 runs 14 residues. J gave up 6 bases and V 1 base, and 2 bases lay outside the gene matches. CDR1 and CDR2 from the germline V gene are MNHNS and SASEGT. In nucleotides, the CDR3 is TGTGCCAGCAGTGAAGGGACAGGGCTCAATGAGCAGTTCTTC. Translated: CASSEGTGLNEQFF.

The V and J genes are TRBV19 and TRBJ1-2, with D maybe TRBD1 (5 bases). CDR1 is LNHDA and CDR2 is SQIVND in the germline V gene (reference sequence). The CDR3 runs to 14 residues. Trimming left V 4 bases short and J 9 bases short, with 18 bases between. The CDR3 DNA follows: TGTGCCAGTAGTACTTCAGGGACGATTACGAGCTACACCTTC. This translates into CASSTSGTITSYTF.

This chain uses TRBV6-1 with TRBJ2-1; 7 bases match TRBD1. V shed 4 bases, J shed 0 bases, and the junction held 6 bases outside the gene matches. This CDR3 has 16 residues. Germline loops: CDR1 MNHNS, CDR2 SASEGT. CDR3: CASSVTGASSYNEQFF. For the CDR3, the DNA is TGTGCCAGCAGTGTCACAGGGGCAAGCTCCTACAATGAGCAGTTCTTC.

V and J are TRBV30 and TRBJ2-2; 9 nucleotides line up with TRBD1. The germline gives CDR1 GTSNPN, CDR2 SVGIG (reference sequence). Germline trimming cut 8 bases from V and 7 bases from J; bases unmatched to any gene: 14. This CDR3 spans 15 amino acids. The CDR3: CAGTPGQGINGELFF. The CDR3 DNA follows: TGTGCCGGGACCCCGGGACAGGGTATTAACGGGGAGCTGTTTTTT.

This chain links TRBV7-9 with TRBJ2-2, with D possibly being TRBD2 (7 bases). The CDR3 extends over 16 amino acids. V lost 5 bases to trimming and J lost 4 bases, with 17 bases between them. CDR1 and CDR2 from the germline V gene are SEHNR and FQNEAQ (reference sequence). The CDR3 DNA reads as TGTGCCAGCAGCCCCCCGGGGGGCGGTGGCACCGGGGAGCTGTTTTTT. Translation gives CASSPPGGGGTGELFF.

V and J are TRBV29-1 and TRBJ1-2, with 7 bases aligning to TRBD1. This CDR3 has 15 residues. CDR1 SQVTM and CDR2 ANQGSEA come from the germline V gene. J gave up 2 bases and V 7 bases, and 13 bases lay outside the gene matches. This chain's CDR3 is CSAGSVSGGNYGYTF. The DNA for the CDR3 is TGCAGCGCTGGGAGCGTATCAGGGGGAAACTATGGCTACACCTTC.

The genes are TRBV10-3 and TRBJ1-2; D is undetermined. This CDR3 comprises 12 residues. Deletions cut 2 bases from V and 6 bases from J, with 7 bases between. The germline V gene encodes CDR1 ENHRY and CDR2 SYGVKD. CDR3 sequence reads: CAISERGNGYTF. Here the CDR3 DNA reads TGTGCCATCAGTGAGCGAGGGAATGGCTACACCTTC.

V is TRBV3-1 (or the pseudogene TRBV3-2) and J is TRBJ2-1; D is uncertain. Germline-derived CDR1 and CDR2 are LGHDT and YNNKEL (reference sequence). The V end was cut by 1 base, the J end by 8 bases, with 6 bases between. This CDR3 is built from 12 residues. The CDR3: CASSQGVHEQFF. The CDR3 bases are TGTGCCAGCAGCCAAGGCGTGCATGAGCAGTTCTTC.